These 16 T cell receptor beta chains came from one sample sequenced in a study of cytomegalovirus exposure and HLA in healthy donors. PCR used 60 Vbeta primers and 13 Jbeta primers. Sequencing used immunoSEQ multiplex PCR; TCRdb keeps in-frame clones, though not all of them. The profile covers approximately 150,000 clones, with around 66% appearing a single time and under 7.5% taken by the ten largest. Material: PBMCs. These receptors all come from a woman in her sixties or seventies in good health and CMV-seronegative.

V usage is TRBV19 and J usage is TRBJ1-1; a possible D gene is TRBD1 (5 bases). Germline CDR1 and CDR2: LNHDA and SQIVND (reference sequence). Trimming left V 8 bases short and J 5 bases short, with 18 bases between. The CDR3 spans 14 residues. CDR3 protein: CASHPQGGRTEAFF. As DNA, the CDR3 is TGTGCCAGTCATCCCCAGGGTGGGAGGACTGAAGCTTTCTTT. Looking up the rest from reference TRBV19 and TRBJ1-1 gives the full variable domain: DGGITQSPKYLFRKEGQNVTLSCEQNLNHDAMYWYRQDPGQGLRLIYYSQIVNDFQKGDIAEGYSVSREKKESFPLTVTSAQKNPTAFYLCASHPQGGRTEAFFGQGTRLTVV.

As regards this clone: The junction departs from the called germline gene at one end, perhaps through a read error. The chain recombines TRBV7-9 with TRBJ1-1, with no clear D. CDR3 size: 11 residues. The germline CDR1 and CDR2 sequences are SEHNR and FQNEAQ (reference sequence). CDR3 bases: TGTTCCAGCAGCCCCACGATGGCAGCTTTCTTT. Translating it yields CSSSPTMAAFF.

The rearrangement uses TRBV6-1 and TRBJ2-5, with 10 nucleotides matching TRBD2. The length of the CDR3 is 11 residues. Germline V gene sequence: CDR1 MNHNS, CDR2 SASEGT. V lost 8 bases to trimming and J lost 11 bases; unmatched junction nucleotides: 5. The DNA for the CDR3 is TGTGCCAGCGGGAGCGGGAGGGAGCAGTACTTC. It encodes CASGSGREQYF.

The chain carries TRBV11-3 and TRBJ2-1, with TRBD2 as a possible D gene (6 bases). Germline V CDR1 and CDR2: SGHNT, YENEEA. V dropped 5 bases and J dropped 2 bases, with 19 bases sitting between them. The CDR3 extends over 17 amino acids. The DNA for the CDR3 is TGTGCCAGCAGCCGGCGCGCTGGAGGGGCTGCCTACAATGAGCAGTTCTTC. This codes for CASSRRAGGAAYNEQFF.

For the CDR3, the DNA is TGTGCCAGCAGTTTCTTGGTCGCTGGGGGGTACGAGCAGTACTTC. Amino acids: CASSFLVAGGYEQYF. The rearrangement joins TRBV28 to TRBJ2-7; possible D gene TRBD2, 6 bases. CDR3 length equals 15 residues. Trimming removed 3 bases from V and 4 bases from J, with 16 bases in between. Germline-derived CDR1 and CDR2 are MDHEN and SYDVKM.

This clone has more than one count but fewer than ten. The rearrangement links TRBV2 to TRBJ2-3, with TRBD1 as a possible D gene (5 bases). This CDR3 is 16 amino acids long. The germline V and J ends were trimmed by 5 bases and 0 bases, with 15 bases remaining between them. Per the germline V gene, CDR1 is SNHLY and CDR2 is FYNNEI. The DNA of the CDR3 is TGTGCCAGCAGTTCAGGGAACCATCCTAGCACAGATACGCAGTATTTT. Translated, it gives CASSSGNHPSTDTQYF.

This chain uses TRBV7-9 with TRBJ1-2; 8 nucleotides match TRBD1. V trimming: 5 bases; J trimming: 2 bases; junction bases outside the gene matches: 4. There are 14 residues in the CDR3. Germline CDR1 reads SEHNR; CDR2 reads FQNEAQ (reference sequence). CDR3 coding DNA: TGTGCCAGCAGCCTGGGACAGGCAAACTATGGCTACACCTTC. Its translation: CASSLGQANYGYTF.

This chain uses TRBV6-5 with TRBJ1-2, with D possibly TRBD1 on 5 matching bases. Trimming removed 0 bases at V and 6 bases at J, with 14 bases between. There are 15 residues in the CDR3. Germline V gives CDR1 MNHEY, CDR2 SVGAGI. CDR3 coding DNA: TGTGCCAGCAGTTACTCGCGGGACGGGAGGAATGGCTACACCTTC. It yields the protein CASSYSRDGRNGYTF.

J is TRBJ2-1 and V is TRBV27; 9 nucleotides line up with TRBD2. CDR3 length: 14 residues. With V trimmed by 8 bases and J by 3 bases, 5 bases remained unmatched. Germline V CDR1 and CDR2: MNHEY, SMNVEV (reference sequence). CDR3 loop: CASCLAGNYNEQFF. The CDR3 bases are TGTGCCAGCTGTCTAGCGGGGAACTACAATGAGCAGTTCTTC.

The rearrangement links TRBV7-8 to TRBJ2-7, with 7 bases aligning to TRBD2. The V gene's germline CDR1 is SGHVS and CDR2 FQNEAQ. V was pared by 1 base and J by 2 bases, with 2 bases of the junction left unmatched. CDR3 length: 14 residues. CDR3 DNA: TGTGCCAGCAGCTTAGTCCGGGGGGCCTACGAGCAGTACTTC. Protein: CASSLVRGAYEQYF.

The chain's CDR3 is CASSPQGYEQYF. DNA of the CDR3: TGCGCCAGCAGCCCCCAGGGCTACGAGCAGTACTTC. This sequence joins TRBV5-1 and TRBJ2-7; D might be TRBD1 (5 bases). Trimming removed 4 bases from V and 3 bases from J, with 8 bases in between. Germline-derived CDR1 and CDR2 are SGHRS and YFSETQ. CDR3 length: 12 amino acids.

The chain uses TRBV5-6 and TRBJ2-7, with D uncertain. V dropped 0 bases and J dropped 2 bases, with 12 bases sitting between them. The germline gives CDR1 SGHDT, CDR2 YYEEEE. The CDR3 runs 15 residues. CDR3 residues: CASSLEAQAPYEQYF. In DNA, the CDR3 is TGTGCCAGCAGCTTGGAGGCGCAGGCTCCCTACGAGCAGTACTTC.

This clone turned up a few times. The chain is built from TRBV7-6 and TRBJ2-1; TRBD2 agrees at 12 bases. CDR3 length: 16 residues. Per germline, CDR1 SGHVS and CDR2 FNYEAQ. Trimming removed 5 bases from V and 7 bases from J; junction bases left unmatched: 9. The CDR3 sequence: CASSATSGGSLNEQFF. CDR3 nucleotide sequence: TGTGCCAGCAGCGCTACTAGCGGGGGGTCCTTAAATGAGCAGTTCTTC.

This chain uses TRBV6-4 with TRBJ2-5; the D is unclear. Looked up from germline, CDR1 is MRHNA and CDR2 is SNTAGT. CDR3 size: 16 residues. V dropped 6 bases and J dropped 1 base, with 18 bases sitting between them. The CDR3 sequence is CASRAGSYGFQETQYF. CDR3 bases: TGTGCCAGCAGGGCCGGCTCGTACGGGTTCCAAGAGACCCAGTACTTC.

This clone was counted a few times. The chain carries TRBV11-2 and TRBJ2-1, with 9 bases matching TRBD2. CDR3 size: 13 residues. V lost 8 bases, J lost 9 bases, and 8 bases stayed unmatched. Germline CDR1 reads SGHAT; CDR2 reads FQNNGV. The CDR3 here is CASLAGGRGEQFF. Written as DNA, the CDR3 is TGTGCCAGCTTGGCGGGGGGGCGGGGTGAGCAGTTCTTC.

The chain carries TRBV5-3 and TRBJ2-1, with 9 bases that match TRBD1. TRBV5-3 is labeled an ORF, and its function is uncertain. J was trimmed by 9 bases and V by 4 bases; bases with no gene match: 8. This CDR3 contains 14 residues. The CDR3 protein is CARSPRDRVPEQFF. CDR3 DNA: TGTGCCAGAAGCCCCCGGGACAGGGTACCTGAGCAGTTCTTC.